Each of the 32 T cell receptor beta chains below was sequenced from the same sample in a study of blood T cell repertoires in COVID-19. Some clones are missing from TCRdb's copy, which holds only in-frame ones; the method was immunoSEQ multiplex PCR. The repertoire includes roughly 38,000 clones, 80% to 90% of them detected once, and about 1.5% sits in the top ten. Sequencing input: peripheral blood. These receptors all come from a man between 60 and 70 years old with COVID-19, enrolled during active disease.

This chain joins TRBV27 and TRBJ1-5; 7 bases agree with TRBD1. The CDR3 spans 15 residues. The J segment lost 4 bases and the V segment lost 4 bases, leaving 7 bases of the junction unmatched. From germline, CDR1 is MNHEY and CDR2 SMNVEV (reference sequence). In DNA form, the CDR3 reads TGTGCCAGCAGTTCCTCGACAGGGAGGAATCAGCCCCAGCATTTT. This gives the protein CASSSSTGRNQPQHF.

This clone was detected once. The junction does not match germline at one end; this may be a read error. The V gene is TRBV6-1, the J gene TRBJ2-1; possible D gene TRBD2, 5 bases. The CDR3 length is 13 residues. CDR1 MNHNS and CDR2 SASEGT come from the germline V gene. The CDR3 DNA sequence: TGTGCCAGCAGCGAAGGGATCGGACTGGAGCAGTTCTTC. Translation gives CASSEGIGLEQFF.

The rearrangement links TRBV11-3 to TRBJ2-3; D not resolved. Trimming stripped 5 bases from V and 3 bases from J, with 9 bases between. This CDR3 has 13 residues. CDR1 SGHNT and CDR2 YENEEA come from the germline V gene. In nucleotides, the CDR3 is TGTGCCAGCAGCGCGTCTGTAACAGATACGCAGTATTTT. Translation gives CASSASVTDTQYF.

The chain combines TRBV5-1 with TRBJ1-4, with 7 nucleotides matching TRBD1. The CDR3 length is 19 residues. Germline lookup yields CDR1 SGHRS and CDR2 YFSETQ. V gave up 0 bases and J gave up 2 bases; unmatched junction bases: 13. CDR3 coding DNA: TGCGCCAGCAGCTTGGGGCCCGGGCCTCAGACAGGGACTAATGAAAAACTGTTTTTT. Its protein is CASSLGPGPQTGTNEKLFF.

The V and J genes are TRBV7-9 and TRBJ1-5; possible D gene TRBD1, 6 bases. The CDR3 runs to 16 residues. CDR1 and CDR2 (germline): SEHNR, FQNEAQ (reference sequence). Trimming cost V 5 bases and J 6 bases, with 20 bases left between them. The DNA for the CDR3 is TGTGCCAGCAGCCACTCTGGGGCGGGGGGCAGTCAGCCCCAGCATTTT. It translates to CASSHSGAGGSQPQHF.

V and J are TRBV7-9 and TRBJ2-5, with D uncertain. This CDR3 comprises 12 residues. The V gene lost 6 bases and the J gene lost 4 bases, with 9 bases spanning the gap. Germline loops: CDR1 SEHNR, CDR2 FQNEAQ (reference sequence). In DNA form, the CDR3 reads TGTGCCAGCAGTGTAGAGGCAGAGACCCAGTACTTC. Its translation: CASSVEAETQYF. Combining the CDR3 with reference TRBV7-9 and TRBJ2-5 gives the whole variable domain DTGVSQNPRHKITKRGQNVTFRCDPISEHNRLYWYRQTLGQGPEFLTYFQNEAQLEKSRLLSDRFSAERPKGSFSTLEIQRTEQGDSAMYLCASSVEAETQYFGPGTRLLVL.

The chain links TRBV4-2 to TRBJ1-4, with D possibly matching TRBD1 (6 bases). Deletions cut 1 base from V and 6 bases from J, with 15 bases between. The CDR3 covers 16 residues. CDR1 LGHNA and CDR2 YNFKEQ come from the germline V gene. The CDR3 loop reads CASSQGGGDIYEKLFF. Here the CDR3 DNA reads TGTGCCAGCAGCCAAGGGGGAGGGGACATTTATGAAAAACTGTTTTTT.

J is TRBJ1-5 and V is TRBV10-3; 7 nucleotides agree with TRBD1. The CDR3 runs 14 residues. CDR1 ENHRY and CDR2 SYGVKD come from the germline V gene. V shed 6 bases, J shed 2 bases, and the junction held 4 bases outside the gene matches. The CDR3 nucleotides are TGTGCCATCAGCACAGGGGTGGGCAATCAGCCCCAGCATTTT. This gives the protein CAISTGVGNQPQHF.

The chain joins TRBV11-2 to TRBJ2-1, with 9 positions matching TRBD2. The germline V gene encodes CDR1 SGHAT and CDR2 FQNNGV. The CDR3 covers 14 residues. The V and J ends lost 3 bases and 8 bases, in that order; junction bases with no gene match: 5. The CDR3: CASSLIRLADEQFF. CDR3 DNA sequence: TGTGCCAGCAGCTTGATCCGACTAGCGGATGAGCAGTTCTTC.

This clone came up once. The chain couples TRBV27 to TRBJ2-1, with D perhaps TRBD1 (6 bases). Germline lookup yields CDR1 MNHEY and CDR2 SMNVEV (reference sequence). The CDR3 is 15 amino acids. Between the trimmed V and J ends, which lost 3 bases and 1 base, there was a span of 10 bases. This CDR3 reads CASSLVQGSYNEQFF. The CDR3 DNA follows: TGTGCCAGCAGTTTGGTGCAGGGGTCCTACAATGAGCAGTTCTTC.

V usage is TRBV7-9 and J usage is TRBJ1-2; D unclear. Trimming took 1 base from V and 4 from J, leaving 7 bases between them. Germline lookup yields CDR1 SEHNR and CDR2 FQNEAQ (reference sequence). The CDR3 extends over 13 amino acids. CDR3 coding DNA: TGTGCCAGCAGCTTAGTTGGTAGCTATGGCTACACCTTC. It codes for CASSLVGSYGYTF.

The rearrangement links TRBV25-1 to TRBJ2-7, with 10 bases aligning to TRBD1. Per the germline V gene, CDR1 is MGHDK and CDR2 is SYGVNS. The CDR3 is 14 residues long. V shed 5 bases, J shed 12 bases, and the junction held 13 bases outside the gene matches. The chain's CDR3 is CASSSRDRGPLVYF. The CDR3 bases are TGTGCCAGCAGTAGCCGGGACAGGGGTCCCCTAGTGTACTTC.

The chain is built from TRBV5-1 and TRBJ2-7, with 8 nucleotides matching TRBD1. The CDR3 is 15 residues long. The germline V gene encodes CDR1 SGHRS and CDR2 YFSETQ. V lost 0 bases and J lost 2; bases outside the gene matches: 4. This CDR3 is CASSLAAGGPYEQYF. As DNA, the CDR3 is TGCGCCAGCAGCTTGGCGGCAGGGGGCCCCTACGAGCAGTACTTC.

The rearrangement links TRBV10-1 to TRBJ2-3, with D maybe TRBD2 (5 bases). Germline V lookup: CDR1 WNHNN, CDR2 SYGVQD (reference sequence). CDR3 length: 17 amino acids. The V gene lost 3 bases and the J gene lost 4 bases, with 20 bases spanning the gap. The CDR3 sequence is CASSDPTGSRGADTQYF. For the CDR3, the DNA is TGCGCCAGCAGTGACCCGACCGGGTCCCGGGGAGCAGATACGCAGTATTTT.

The V call is TRBV21-1, the J call TRBJ1-1. TRBV21-1 is a known pseudogene. The length of the CDR3 is 14 residues. CDR3 sequence (DNA): TGTGCCAGCAGCAAAGGTCTAACTGACACTGAAGCTTTCTTT. It codes for CASSKGLTDTEAFF.

This chain's CDR3 is CASSYVQSTGELFF. The DNA for the CDR3 is TGTGCCAGCAGTTACGTACAGAGCACCGGGGAGCTGTTTTTT. V and J are TRBV6-2 or TRBV6-3 and TRBJ2-2; D gene uncertain. Trimming removed 2 bases at V and 4 bases at J, with 8 bases between. Germline CDR1 reads MNHEY; CDR2 reads SVGEGT. The CDR3 totals 14 residues.

The gene calls are TRBV19 and TRBJ1-1, with TRBD1 matching over 7 bases. CDR1 is LNHDA and CDR2 is SQIVND in the germline V gene (reference sequence). V was clipped by 6 bases and J by 0 bases; unmatched bases: 10. This CDR3 region has 16 residues. The CDR3 protein is CASRLGQDLMNTEAFF. The CDR3 coding sequence is TGTGCCAGTAGGCTAGGACAGGATCTCATGAACACTGAAGCTTTCTTT.

The chain links TRBV7-9 to TRBJ2-7, with a possible D match to TRBD2 (5 bases). The CDR3 contains 16 residues. The V end lost 5 bases, the J end lost 7 bases, and 24 bases lay between the germline ends. The V gene's germline CDR1 is SEHNR and CDR2 FQNEAQ (reference sequence). This chain's CDR3 is CASSLGVGRSLGEQYF. DNA for the CDR3: TGTGCCAGCAGCCTTGGGGTGGGGAGAAGCTTAGGTGAGCAGTACTTC.

This sequence joins TRBV2 and TRBJ2-2, with TRBD2 matching 9 bases. Germline V gene lookup returns CDR1 SNHLY and CDR2 FYNNEI. The CDR3 consists of 18 residues. Losses at the gene ends were 4 bases for V and 4 bases for J; bases not matched to a gene: 13. The chain's CDR3 is CASSVRVAGVSSTGELFF. The CDR3 nucleotides read TGTGCCAGCAGTGTAAGGGTAGCGGGAGTTTCGAGCACCGGGGAGCTGTTTTTT.

V is TRBV7-9 and J is TRBJ1-1; the D is unclear. The CDR3 loop spans 13 amino acids. CDR1 is SEHNR, CDR2 FQNEAQ, per germline (reference sequence). V shed 1 base and J shed 4 bases, with 7 bases lying between them. CDR3 nucleotides: TGTGCCAGCAGCTTAGAAGGAGCCACTGAAGCTTTCTTT. Amino acid sequence: CASSLEGATEAFF.

The chain links TRBV30 to TRBJ1-2; TRBD1 matches at 7 bases. V gave up 0 bases and J gave up 7 bases; unmatched junction bases: 5. The CDR3 is 13 amino acids. The V gene's germline CDR1 is GTSNPN and CDR2 SVGIG (reference sequence). The CDR3 region is CAWSVKGAGGYTF. The CDR3 DNA reads TGTGCCTGGAGTGTAAAGGGGGCCGGTGGCTACACCTTC. Together with reference TRBV30 and TRBJ1-2, the CDR3 gives the full variable domain: SQTIHQWPATLVQPVGSPLSLECTVEGTSNPNLYWYRQAAGRGLQLLFYSVGIGQISSEVPQNLSASRPQDRQFILSSKKLLLSDSGFYLCAWSVKGAGGYTFGSGTRLTVV.

The chain links TRBV7-9 to TRBJ1-5, with a possible D match to TRBD1 (5 bases). From germline, CDR1 is SEHNR and CDR2 FQNEAQ (reference sequence). V lost 0 bases to trimming and J lost 0 bases, with 12 bases between them. This CDR3 spans 17 amino acids. Here the CDR3 reads CASSLAWGDSSNQPQHF. The CDR3 DNA sequence: TGTGCCAGCAGCTTAGCGTGGGGGGACTCTAGCAATCAGCCCCAGCATTTT.

The chain uses TRBV5-1 and TRBJ1-2; D is ambiguous. The length of the CDR3 is 13 residues. Trimming left V 0 bases short and J 1 base short, with 4 bases between. CDR1 is SGHRS and CDR2 is YFSETQ in the germline V gene. The CDR3 region is CASSLDSNYGYTF. CDR3 nucleotides: TGCGCCAGCAGCTTGGACAGTAACTATGGCTACACCTTC.

The chain is built from TRBV20-1 and TRBJ2-3, with D tentatively TRBD2 (5 bases). This CDR3 spans 11 amino acids. Per the germline V gene, CDR1 is DFQATT and CDR2 is SNEGSKA (reference sequence). V lost 3 bases, J lost 5 bases, and 6 bases lay in between. The CDR3 reads CSASGKDTQYF. Written as DNA, the CDR3 is TGCAGTGCTAGCGGGAAAGATACGCAGTATTTT.

J is TRBJ2-3 and V is TRBV5-1, with 9 nucleotides matching TRBD1. Germline V lookup: CDR1 SGHRS, CDR2 YFSETQ. Germline trimming cut 7 bases from V and 3 bases from J; bases unmatched to any gene: 6. The CDR3 is 14 amino acids. CDR3 protein: CASGTGRGTDTQYF. DNA for the CDR3: TGCGCCAGCGGGACAGGGAGAGGGACAGATACGCAGTATTTT.

The rearrangement links TRBV3-1 (or the pseudogene TRBV3-2) to TRBJ1-1; 7 nucleotides match TRBD1. Germline V gives CDR1 LGHDT, CDR2 YNNKEL (reference sequence). The CDR3 length is 13 residues. The V segment lost 8 bases and the J segment 12 bases; nucleotides outside the gene matches: 15. CDR3: CASSLETTGISFF. CDR3 bases: TGTGCCAGCTCACTAGAAACGACAGGGATATCTTTCTTT.

The V call is TRBV7-8, the J call TRBJ1-5; D is perhaps TRBD1 (5 bases). Trimming cost V 5 bases and J 4 bases, with 15 bases left between them. CDR1 is SGHVS and CDR2 is FQNEAQ in the germline V gene. CDR3 size: 15 residues. The CDR3 here is CASSPPKGLNQPQHF. The CDR3 nucleotides read TGTGCCAGCAGCCCCCCAAAGGGGTTGAATCAGCCCCAGCATTTT.

This sequence joins TRBV11-2 and TRBJ2-1; 7 bases are a match to TRBD2. Per the germline V gene, CDR1 is SGHAT and CDR2 is FQNNGV. The CDR3 is 16 residues long. With V trimmed by 4 bases and J by 2 bases, 8 bases remained unmatched. In nucleotides, the CDR3 is TGTGCCAGCAGCTGGGGGGGAGAGGCTACCTACAATGAGCAGTTCTTC. Residues: CASSWGGEATYNEQFF.

In this sample, this clone turned up once. This sequence joins TRBV24-1 and TRBJ1-2, with TRBD1 as a possible D gene (6 bases). This CDR3 is 13 amino acids long. Per the germline V gene, CDR1 is KGHDR and CDR2 is SFDVKD. V lost 7 bases and J 3 bases, leaving 11 bases between the germline ends. The CDR3 sequence: CATSKTGYYGYTF. The CDR3 DNA follows: TGTGCCACCAGCAAAACAGGGTACTATGGCTACACCTTC.

V usage is TRBV9 and J usage is TRBJ2-1; TRBD2 agrees at 8 bases. With 4 bases clipped from V and 8 bases from J, the junction kept 11 bases outside the gene matches. The CDR3 contains 15 residues. CDR1 is SGDLS and CDR2 is YYNGEE in the germline V gene. The CDR3 DNA is TGTGCCAGCAGCCCAGGGACTAGTTTTCTGGATGAGCAGTTCTTC. It codes for CASSPGTSFLDEQFF.

The CDR3 protein is CASSSSGGRGEQYF. The CDR3 nucleotides read TGTGCCAGCAGTTCATCGGGAGGAAGGGGCGAGCAGTACTTC. The chain combines TRBV27 with TRBJ2-7; 7 nucleotides align to TRBD2. The CDR3 spans 14 residues. The germline V gene encodes CDR1 MNHEY and CDR2 SMNVEV (reference sequence). Trimming removed 4 bases from V and 6 bases from J; junction bases left unmatched: 9.

This clone occurred once. This chain joins TRBV29-1 and TRBJ1-1, with 7 bases fitting TRBD1. V gave up 1 base and J gave up 6 bases; unmatched junction bases: 5. This CDR3 region has 13 residues. CDR1 and CDR2 from the germline V gene are SQVTM and ANQGSEA. The CDR3 loop is CSVEVRGVPEAFF. The CDR3 DNA sequence: TGCAGCGTTGAAGTCAGGGGGGTCCCTGAAGCTTTCTTT. The variable domain in full, completed from reference TRBV29-1 and TRBJ1-1, reads SAVISQKPSRDICQRGTSLTIQCQVDSQVTMMFWYRQQPGQSLTLIATANQGSEATYESGFVIDKFPISRPNLTFSTLTVSNMSPEDSSIYLCSVEVRGVPEAFFGQGTRLTVV.